This TCR beta chain emerged from a study of radiotherapy plus CTLA-4 blockade in lung cancer. General study points: Best predicting response, reportedly, were early blood T cell clone dynamics, with interferon-beta. Researchers report tumor-derived TCR clones expanding in blood after radiotherapy plus ipilimumab.

A note on this clone: Its antigen is currently unknown.

Measured with immunoSEQ multiplex PCR; TCRdb has only the in-frame clones, and not every one. The repertoire consists of tens of thousands of clones, with about three quarters occurring once and the leading ten covering about 8.9%. Germline CDR1 and CDR2: SGHDN and FVKESK. The junction had 4 bases not matched to a gene; V was cut back by 7 bases and J by 2 bases. The CDR3 runs 13 residues. The material sequenced was peripheral blood, taken from a patient treated with radiotherapy plus ipilimumab. The chain has TRBV14 and TRBJ1-1, with 7 bases lining up with TRBD1. The receptor comes from a human donor with non-small cell lung cancer who had stable disease on radiotherapy plus ipilimumab. CDR3 in DNA: TGTGCCAGCAAGACAGGGACTAACACTGAAGCTTTCTTT. It codes for CASKTGTNTEAFF.